The TCR beta chain under discussion was sequenced for a study of CDR3 diversity in severe acne (dated 2019 in TCRdb). In its sample, this clonotype was seen a few times. This receptor's antigen is unknown. One junction end does not reproduce the germline sequence, and a read error may be involved. Library method: PCR. Instrument on record: Illumina HiSeq 2000. The public reads were quality trimmed at Q25 with fastp and then assembled into clones with MiXCR by TCRdb, keeping productive beta chains. Merged by CDR3 protein, the rows form single entries marked with the most common genes and DNA. The sample includes 85,000 to 120,000 distinct CDR3 sequences, with about half observed a single time. Approximately 13% of the sample is taken by the ten largest. The CDR3, cysteine through phenylalanine, is 12 amino acids long. This entry keeps only the CDR3 DNA: 36 bases, framed from base 1. CDR1 and CDR2 are read off the germline V gene as ENHRY and SYGVKD.

The sequenced material came from blood. The chain uses TRBV10-3 and TRBJ1-5, with a tentative D gene TRBD1 over 5 matching bases. The TCR was taken from a male donor with acne. The DNA sequence is TGTGCCAGCAGTTTGGGGGATCAGCCCCAGCATTTT. Its amino acids are CASSLGDQPQHF.